The 5 T cell receptor beta chains given below trace back to one sample, sequenced in a study of blood T cell repertoires in COVID-19. Measured with immunoSEQ multiplex PCR; TCRdb has only the in-frame clones, and not every one. The sample lists 150,000 to 200,000 clones; almost 80% were seen once. Sequencing used PBMCs or T cells enriched from blood (not recorded which). The receptor set was obtained from a woman in her forties or fifties who had recovered from COVID-19.

The chain uses TRBV5-4 and TRBJ2-5; D ambiguous. V lost 2 bases, J lost 7 bases, and 6 bases lay in between. Germline assignment: CDR1 SGHNT and CDR2 YYREEE (reference sequence). The CDR3 contains 11 residues. This CDR3 reads CASSFGGTQYF. The CDR3 DNA follows: TGTGCCAGCAGCTTTGGCGGGACCCAGTACTTC. The complete variable domain, with remaining parts taken from reference TRBV5-4 and TRBJ2-5, reads ETGVTQSPTHLIKTRGQQVTLRCSSQSGHNTVSWYQQALGQGPQFIFQYYREEENGRGNFPPRFSGLQFPNYSSELNVNALELDDSALYLCASSFGGTQYFGPGTRLLVL.

The chain recombines TRBV29-1 with TRBJ2-5; a weak D match, TRBD2 (6 bases). CDR3 length: 14 residues. Trimming cost V 0 bases and J 9 bases, with 17 bases left between them. CDR1 is SQVTM, CDR2 ANQGSEA, per germline. In DNA form, the CDR3 reads TGCAGCGTTGAAGAACGGGAGTACGGCGCAGCCCAGTACTTC. Its translation: CSVEEREYGAAQYF.

This clone occurred once. The V and J genes are TRBV27 and TRBJ1-6; D possibly corresponds to TRBD1 (5 bases). CDR1 MNHEY and CDR2 SMNVEV come from the germline V gene (reference sequence). Trimming pared 10 bases from V and 7 bases from J, leaving 23 bases between. CDR3 size: 16 residues. CDR3 loop: CATSSGSIGGNSPLHF. Here the CDR3 DNA reads TGTGCCACCTCTTCGGGTAGCATCGGGGGAAATTCACCCCTCCACTTT.

V is TRBV3-1 (or the pseudogene TRBV3-2) and J is TRBJ1-2; no definite D call. There are 13 residues in the CDR3. Germline V gene sequence: CDR1 LGHDT, CDR2 YNNKEL (reference sequence). The germline V and J ends were trimmed by 1 base and 7 bases, with 10 bases remaining between them. CDR3 DNA sequence: TGTGCCAGCAGCCAAGTTGAGACATTTGGCTACACCTTC. Its translation: CASSQVETFGYTF.

The chain employs TRBV2 and TRBJ1-2, with D unclear. This CDR3 comprises 13 residues. V dropped 7 bases and J dropped 4 bases, with 13 bases sitting between them. Germline V CDR1 and CDR2: SNHLY, FYNNEI. The CDR3 bases are TGTGCCAGCATGGAGGTCGGATCCTATGGCTACACCTTC. Its protein product is CASMEVGSYGYTF.